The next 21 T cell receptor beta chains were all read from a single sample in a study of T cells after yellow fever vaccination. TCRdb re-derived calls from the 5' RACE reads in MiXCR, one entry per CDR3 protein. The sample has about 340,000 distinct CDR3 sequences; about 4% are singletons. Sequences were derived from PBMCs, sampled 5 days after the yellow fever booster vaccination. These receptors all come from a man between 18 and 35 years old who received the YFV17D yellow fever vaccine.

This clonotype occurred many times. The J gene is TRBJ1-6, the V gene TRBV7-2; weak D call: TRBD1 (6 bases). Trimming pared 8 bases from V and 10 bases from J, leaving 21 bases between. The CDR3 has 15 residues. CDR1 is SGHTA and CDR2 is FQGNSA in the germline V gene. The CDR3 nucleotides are TGTGCCAGCCGGGGGCGGGGGACTAACCCGTCACCCCTCCACTTT. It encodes CASRGRGTNPSPLHF.

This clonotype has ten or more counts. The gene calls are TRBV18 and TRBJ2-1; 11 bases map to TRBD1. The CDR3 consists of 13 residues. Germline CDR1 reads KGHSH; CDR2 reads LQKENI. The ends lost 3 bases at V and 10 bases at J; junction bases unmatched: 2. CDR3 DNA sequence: TGTGCCAGCTCACCTTGGGACAGGGGGGAGCAGTTCTTC. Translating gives CASSPWDRGEQFF.

The CDR3, as DNA: TGTGCCAGCAGCCGGGACATTAATACGCAGTATTTT. It codes for CASSRDINTQYF. The J gene is TRBJ2-3, the V gene TRBV5-6; D perhaps matches TRBD1 (6 bases). Trimming took off 4 bases at V and 7 bases at J, with 10 bases between the two ends. This CDR3 region has 12 residues. Germline V gene lookup returns CDR1 SGHDT and CDR2 YYEEEE. Based on the CDR3 plus reference TRBV5-6 and TRBJ2-3, the full variable domain is DAGVTQSPTHLIKTRGQQVTLRCSPKSGHDTVSWYQQALGQGPQFIFQYYEEEERQRGNFPDRFSGHQFPNYSSELNVNALLLGDSALYLCASSRDINTQYFGPGTRLTVL.

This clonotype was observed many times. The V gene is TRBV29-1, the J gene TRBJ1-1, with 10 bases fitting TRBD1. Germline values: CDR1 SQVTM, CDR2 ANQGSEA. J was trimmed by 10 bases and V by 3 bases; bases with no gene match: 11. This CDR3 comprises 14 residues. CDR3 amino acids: CSVDQAGQGIIAFF. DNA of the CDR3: TGCAGCGTTGACCAGGCGGGACAGGGGATAATAGCTTTCTTT. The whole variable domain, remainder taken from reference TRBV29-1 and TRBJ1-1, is SAVISQKPSRDICQRGTSLTIQCQVDSQVTMMFWYRQQPGQSLTLIATANQGSEATYESGFVIDKFPISRPNLTFSTLTVSNMSPEDSSIYLCSVDQAGQGIIAFFGQGTRLTVV.

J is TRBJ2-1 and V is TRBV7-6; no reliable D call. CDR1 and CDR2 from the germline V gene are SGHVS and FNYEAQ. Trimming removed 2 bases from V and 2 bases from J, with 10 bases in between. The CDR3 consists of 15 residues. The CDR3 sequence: CASSLFARPYNEQFF. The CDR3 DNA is TGTGCCAGCAGCTTATTTGCGCGGCCCTACAATGAGCAGTTCTTC.

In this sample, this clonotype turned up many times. The CDR3 coding sequence is TGCGCCAGCAGTGAGTTCTACGAGCAGTACTTC. It translates to CASSEFYEQYF. This sequence joins TRBV10-2 and TRBJ2-7, with no clear D. V lost 1 base to trimming and J lost 3 bases, with 1 base between them. Germline assignment: CDR1 WSHSY and CDR2 SAAADI. This CDR3 has 11 amino acids.

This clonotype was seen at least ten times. The CDR3 loop reads CAISEVRGYEQYF. CDR3 DNA: TGTGCCATCAGTGAGGTGAGGGGGTACGAGCAGTACTTC. The chain links TRBV10-3 to TRBJ2-7; D might be TRBD1 (6 bases). Trimming shortened V by 2 bases and J by 4 bases, and 9 bases separated the two germline ends. There are 13 residues in the CDR3. Germline lookup yields CDR1 ENHRY and CDR2 SYGVKD.

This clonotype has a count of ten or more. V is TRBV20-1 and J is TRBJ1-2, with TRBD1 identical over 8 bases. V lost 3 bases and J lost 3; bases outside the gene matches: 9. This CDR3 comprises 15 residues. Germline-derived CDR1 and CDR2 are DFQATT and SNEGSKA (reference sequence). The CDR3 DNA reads TGCAGTGCTAGGGGGACAGGCAAGTTCTACTATGGCTACACCTTC. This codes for CSARGTGKFYYGYTF.

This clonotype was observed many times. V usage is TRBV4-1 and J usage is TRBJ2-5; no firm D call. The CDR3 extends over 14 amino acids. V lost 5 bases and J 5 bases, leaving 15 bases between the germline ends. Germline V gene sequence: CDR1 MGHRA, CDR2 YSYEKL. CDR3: CASSTTGPQETQYF. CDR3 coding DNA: TGCGCCAGCAGCACTACCGGGCCCCAGGAGACCCAGTACTTC.

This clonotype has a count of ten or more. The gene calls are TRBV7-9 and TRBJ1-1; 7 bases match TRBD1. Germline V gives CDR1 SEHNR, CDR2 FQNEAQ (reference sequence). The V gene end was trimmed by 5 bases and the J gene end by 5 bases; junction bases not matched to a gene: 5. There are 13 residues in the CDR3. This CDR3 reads CASSAQGETEAFF. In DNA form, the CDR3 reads TGTGCCAGCAGCGCGCAGGGGGAAACTGAAGCTTTCTTT.

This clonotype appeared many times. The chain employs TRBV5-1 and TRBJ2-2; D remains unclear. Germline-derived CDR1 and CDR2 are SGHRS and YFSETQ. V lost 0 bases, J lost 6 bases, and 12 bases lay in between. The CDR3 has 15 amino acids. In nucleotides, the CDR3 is TGCGCCAGCAGCTTGGAACTCTCGTCTTCCGGGGAGCTGTTTTTT. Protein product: CASSLELSSSGELFF.

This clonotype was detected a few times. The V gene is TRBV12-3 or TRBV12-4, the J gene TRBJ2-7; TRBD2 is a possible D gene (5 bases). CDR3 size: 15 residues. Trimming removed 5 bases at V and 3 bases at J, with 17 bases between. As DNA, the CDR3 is TGTGCCAGCAGTCTCATGGACGGAGAGGGCTACGAGCAGTACTTC. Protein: CASSLMDGEGYEQYF.

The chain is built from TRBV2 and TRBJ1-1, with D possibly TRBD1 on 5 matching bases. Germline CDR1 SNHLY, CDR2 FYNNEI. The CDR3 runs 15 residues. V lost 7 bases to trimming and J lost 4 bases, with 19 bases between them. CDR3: CASTGDYGGGTEAFF. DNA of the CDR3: TGTGCCAGCACCGGTGATTATGGGGGGGGCACTGAAGCTTTCTTT.

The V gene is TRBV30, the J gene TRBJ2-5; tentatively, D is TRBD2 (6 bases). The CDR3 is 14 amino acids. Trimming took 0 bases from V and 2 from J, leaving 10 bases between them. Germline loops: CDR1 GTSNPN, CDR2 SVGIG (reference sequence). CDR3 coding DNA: TGTGCCTGGAGTGTACAGGCGGGGCAAGAGACCCAGTACTTC. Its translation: CAWSVQAGQETQYF.

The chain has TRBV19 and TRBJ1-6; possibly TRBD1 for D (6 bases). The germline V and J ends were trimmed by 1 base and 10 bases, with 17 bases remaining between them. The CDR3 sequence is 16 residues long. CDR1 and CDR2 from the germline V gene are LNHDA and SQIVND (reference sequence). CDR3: CASSIGTGTRSSPLHF. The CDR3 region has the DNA TGTGCCAGTAGTATAGGCACCGGGACAAGAAGCTCACCCCTCCACTTT.

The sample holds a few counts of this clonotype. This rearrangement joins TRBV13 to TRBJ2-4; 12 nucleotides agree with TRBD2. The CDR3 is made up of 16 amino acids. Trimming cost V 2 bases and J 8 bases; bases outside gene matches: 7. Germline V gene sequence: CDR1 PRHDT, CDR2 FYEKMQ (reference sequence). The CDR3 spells CASSLRLAGGLDIQYF. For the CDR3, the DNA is TGTGCCAGCAGCTTACGCCTAGCGGGGGGGTTGGACATTCAGTACTTC.

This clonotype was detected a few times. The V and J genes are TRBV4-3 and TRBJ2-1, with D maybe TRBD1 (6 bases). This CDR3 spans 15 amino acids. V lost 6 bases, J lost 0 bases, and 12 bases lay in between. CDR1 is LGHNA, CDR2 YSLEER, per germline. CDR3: CASSRTVSSYNEQFF. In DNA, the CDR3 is TGCGCCAGCAGTCGGACAGTGAGCTCCTACAATGAGCAGTTCTTC.

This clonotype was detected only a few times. The CDR3 spells CASSLVMGNTGELFF. In nucleotides, the CDR3 is TGTGCCAGCAGCTTAGTTATGGGCAACACCGGGGAGCTGTTTTTT. The rearrangement joins TRBV11-3 to TRBJ2-2; the D is unclear. The CDR3 loop spans 15 amino acids. V lost 1 base and J lost 2, with 8 bases in between. Germline V gene data show CDR1 as SGHNT and CDR2 as YENEEA.

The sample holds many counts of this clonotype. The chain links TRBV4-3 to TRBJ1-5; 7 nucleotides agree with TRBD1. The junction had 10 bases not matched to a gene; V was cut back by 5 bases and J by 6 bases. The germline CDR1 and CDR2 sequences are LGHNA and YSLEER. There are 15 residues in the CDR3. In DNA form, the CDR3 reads TGCGCCAGCAGCTCGACAGGGAGCGCCCTTCAGCCCCAGCATTTT. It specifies CASSSTGSALQPQHF.

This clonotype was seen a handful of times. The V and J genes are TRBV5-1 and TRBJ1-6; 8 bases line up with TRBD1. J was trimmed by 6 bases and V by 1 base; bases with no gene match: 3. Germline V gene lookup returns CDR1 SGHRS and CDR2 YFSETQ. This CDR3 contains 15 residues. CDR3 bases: TGCGCCAGCAGCTTGTCTCAGGGGGCTAATTCACCCCTCCACTTT. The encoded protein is CASSLSQGANSPLHF.

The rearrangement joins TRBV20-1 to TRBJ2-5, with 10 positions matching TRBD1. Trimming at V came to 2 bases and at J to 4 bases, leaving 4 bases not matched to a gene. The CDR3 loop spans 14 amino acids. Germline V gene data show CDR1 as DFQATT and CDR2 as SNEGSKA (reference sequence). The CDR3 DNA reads TGCAGTGCTAGACCCCGGACAGGGGGAGAGACCCAGTACTTC. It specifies CSARPRTGGETQYF.